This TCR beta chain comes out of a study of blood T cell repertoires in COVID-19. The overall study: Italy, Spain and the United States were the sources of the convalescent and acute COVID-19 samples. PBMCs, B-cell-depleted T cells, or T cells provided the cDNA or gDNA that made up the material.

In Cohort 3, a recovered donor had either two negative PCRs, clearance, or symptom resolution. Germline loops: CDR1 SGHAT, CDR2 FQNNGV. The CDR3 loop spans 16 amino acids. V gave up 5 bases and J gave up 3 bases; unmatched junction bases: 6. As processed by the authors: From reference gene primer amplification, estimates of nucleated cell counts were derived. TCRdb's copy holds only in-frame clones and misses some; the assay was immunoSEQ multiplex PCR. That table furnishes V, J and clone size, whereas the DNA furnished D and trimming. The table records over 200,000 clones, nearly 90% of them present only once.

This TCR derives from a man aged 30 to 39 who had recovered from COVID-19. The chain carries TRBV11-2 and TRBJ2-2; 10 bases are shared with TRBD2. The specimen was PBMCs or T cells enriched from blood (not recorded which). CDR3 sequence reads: CASSIAGLAYTGELFF. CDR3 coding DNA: TGTGCCAGCAGCATCGCGGGACTAGCGTACACCGGGGAGCTGTTTTTT.